The 16 T cell receptor beta chains reported below all come from one sample, sequenced in a study of cytomegalovirus exposure and HLA in healthy donors. The PCR was carried out with 60 Vbeta primers and 13 Jbeta primers. Sequenced by immunoSEQ multiplex PCR; TCRdb stores in-frame clones only, minus some. The profile shows about 98,000 clones, about three quarters of them singletons. What was sequenced was PBMCs. These receptors came from a man between 40 and 49 years old in good health and CMV-seronegative.

The V gene is TRBV11-2, the J gene TRBJ2-4; D gene ambiguous. Germline values: CDR1 SGHAT, CDR2 FQNNGV. The V and J ends lost 1 base and 2 bases respectively, with 3 bases between them. The CDR3 length is 13 residues. The CDR3 here is CASSLVSKNIQYF. CDR3 DNA: TGTGCCAGCAGCTTAGTCTCCAAAAACATTCAGTACTTC. Drawing the rest from reference TRBV11-2 and TRBJ2-4, the complete variable domain is EAGVAQSPRYKIIEKRQSVAFWCNPISGHATLYWYQQILGQGPKLLIQFQNNGVVDDSQLPKDRFSAERLKGVDSTLKIQPAKLEDSAVYLCASSLVSKNIQYFGAGTRLSVL.

The chain has TRBV27 and TRBJ1-2, with 7 positions matching TRBD1. Unmatched junction bases numbered 7, after V lost 3 bases and J lost 3 bases. The CDR3 runs to 15 residues. Germline V gene data show CDR1 as MNHEY and CDR2 as SMNVEV (reference sequence). The CDR3, as DNA: TGTGCCAGCAGTTTCAGGACAGGAGAGTACTATGGCTACACCTTC. Translation: CASSFRTGEYYGYTF.

The genes are TRBV14 and TRBJ1-2, with no clear D. Germline V gene sequence: CDR1 SGHDN, CDR2 FVKESK. The CDR3 is made up of 12 amino acids. The ends were cut back, 3 bases at V and 4 bases at J, with 6 bases in the middle. The CDR3 DNA is TGTGCCAGCAGCCAGAACAGCTATGGCTACACCTTC. Translated, it gives CASSQNSYGYTF. The full variable domain, its missing parts supplied by reference TRBV14 and TRBJ1-2, is EAGVTQFPSHSVIEKGQTVTLRCDPISGHDNLYWYRRVMGKEIKFLLHFVKESKQDESGMPNNRFLAERTGGTYSTLKVQPAELEDSGVYFCASSQNSYGYTFGSGTRLTVV.

The rearrangement links TRBV19 to TRBJ1-5; no clear D. The CDR3 runs to 15 residues. Germline CDR1 is LNHDA and CDR2 is SQIVND (reference sequence). V dropped 3 bases and J dropped 9 bases, with 18 bases sitting between them. CDR3 sequence (DNA): TGTGCCAGTAGTATTTCGTCAGTCCAATCCTGGCCCCAGCATTTT. This codes for CASSISSVQSWPQHF.

The chain carries TRBV11-2 and TRBJ2-7, with TRBD2 as a possible D gene (5 bases). In germline, CDR1 is SGHAT, CDR2 FQNNGV. V shed 5 bases and J shed 3 bases, with 17 bases lying between them. The CDR3 runs 15 residues. The CDR3 loop reads CASSPPAGGFYEQYF. The CDR3 DNA is TGTGCCAGCAGCCCACCGGCGGGCGGTTTCTACGAGCAGTACTTC.

The chain links TRBV18 to TRBJ2-2; TRBD2 aligns across 12 bases. Germline V gene sequence: CDR1 KGHSH, CDR2 LQKENI. The V and J ends lost 3 bases and 4 bases, in that order; junction bases with no gene match: 0. This CDR3 comprises 15 residues. In DNA form, the CDR3 reads TGTGCCAGCTCACCGGGACTAGCGGGCACCGGGGAGCTGTTTTTT. This codes for CASSPGLAGTGELFF.

The rearrangement joins TRBV2 to TRBJ2-7; TRBD1 matches 9 bases. After removal of 6 bases from V and 7 bases from J, the junction contained 10 bases not matched to a gene. The CDR3 length is 14 residues. The germline gives CDR1 SNHLY, CDR2 FYNNEI. DNA for the CDR3: TGTGCCAGCAGAGCGGACAGGGGAGTTGGAGAGCAGTACTTC. It translates to CASRADRGVGEQYF.

The V gene is TRBV18, the J gene TRBJ1-2, with D unresolved. Germline values: CDR1 KGHSH, CDR2 LQKENI. The CDR3 has 15 amino acids. The V end was cut by 2 bases, the J end by 8 bases, with 18 bases between. The DNA for the CDR3 is TGTGCCAGCTCACCATACCGGTGGGAGAAATTAGGCTACACCTTC. It specifies CASSPYRWEKLGYTF.

There are a few counts of this clone. The rearrangement links TRBV5-1 to TRBJ2-1, with 9 bases lining up with TRBD1. This CDR3 contains 14 residues. Unmatched junction bases numbered 6, after V lost 2 bases and J lost 9 bases. Per the germline V gene, CDR1 is SGHRS and CDR2 is YFSETQ. The CDR3 coding sequence is TGCGCCAGCAGCTTTGACAGGGGGGCAATTGAGCAGTTCTTC. Translated: CASSFDRGAIEQFF.

The CDR3 DNA reads as TGCGCCAGCAGCCAAGTAGCGGGGGGCCGTCAAGAGACCCAGTACTTC. It codes for CASSQVAGGRQETQYF. The genes are TRBV4-1 and TRBJ2-5, with TRBD2 identical over 10 bases. CDR3 size: 16 residues. V shed 1 base, J shed 2 bases, and the junction held 4 bases outside the gene matches. CDR1 and CDR2 from the germline V gene are MGHRA and YSYEKL.

The chain links TRBV1 to TRBJ1-5; the tabulated D call, TRBD1, remains unverified against the DNA. TRBV1 is annotated as a pseudogene. This CDR3 spans 21 amino acids. The CDR3 protein is CTSSQAPGGDREGGSNQPQHF. CDR3 DNA sequence: TGCACCAGCAGCCAAGCTCCTGGGGGCGACAGGGAAGGCGGGAGCAATCAGCCCCAGCATTTT.

The chain recombines TRBV16 with TRBJ1-1; no clear D. This CDR3 has 12 amino acids. V was shortened by 0 bases and J by 10 bases, with 9 bases between the two germline ends. The germline V gene encodes CDR1 KGHSY and CDR2 FQNENV. The CDR3 DNA is TGTGCCAGCAGCCAATCATCGGGTGTAGCTTTCTTT. It encodes CASSQSSGVAFF.

The chain uses TRBV6-5 and TRBJ2-4, with D perhaps TRBD1 (6 bases). This CDR3 comprises 16 residues. V was cut by 2 bases and J by 0 bases, with 11 bases left in between. The germline V gene has CDR1 MNHEY and CDR2 SVGAGI. CDR3 sequence reads: CASSYGQSLAKNIQYF. In DNA form, the CDR3 reads TGTGCCAGCAGTTACGGACAGTCGCTAGCCAAAAACATTCAGTACTTC.

The chain recombines TRBV6-1 with TRBJ1-2; 10 bases align to TRBD1. This CDR3 has 14 amino acids. Per the germline V gene, CDR1 is MNHNS and CDR2 is SASEGT. With V trimmed by 6 bases and J by 4 bases, 5 bases remained unmatched. DNA of the CDR3: TGTGCCAGCAGACCCGGACAGGGGGGCTATGGCTACACCTTC. It specifies CASRPGQGGYGYTF.

This rearrangement joins TRBV6-5 to TRBJ1-2; a possible D gene is TRBD1 (5 bases). V lost 4 bases and J 14 bases, leaving 20 bases between the germline ends. This CDR3 comprises 13 residues. The germline V gene encodes CDR1 MNHEY and CDR2 SVGAGI. Written as DNA, the CDR3 is TGTGCCAGCAGTTCTCCCCTGAGGGGAGGTTTAACCTTC. It encodes CASSSPLRGGLTF.

The chain carries TRBV2 and TRBJ1-4; D not resolved. CDR1 is SNHLY and CDR2 is FYNNEI in the germline V gene. The V and J ends lost 2 bases and 8 bases respectively, with 15 bases between them. The CDR3 has 15 amino acids. The CDR3 reads CASSETSWSWEKLFF. Here the CDR3 DNA reads TGTGCCAGCAGTGAAACATCGTGGAGTTGGGAAAAACTGTTTTTT.